The 28 T cell receptor beta chains below all came from one sample that was sequenced in a study of cytomegalovirus exposure and HLA in healthy donors. 60 Vbeta and 13 Jbeta primers were used in PCR. Assay: immunoSEQ multiplex PCR; the TCRdb copy retains only in-frame clones and omits some. The data contain around 170,000 clones, around 82% of them singletons. The sample taken for sequencing was PBMCs. The origin of the receptors is a woman aged 30 to 39 in good health and CMV-seropositive.

A word on this clone: A junction end diverges from the germline sequence, so it may reflect a read error. This chain joins TRBV7-2 and TRBJ2-5; TRBD2 matches 10 bases. Germline-derived CDR1 and CDR2 are SGHTA and FQGNSA. This CDR3 is 15 amino acids long. CDR3 nucleotide sequence: TGCGCCAGCAGCCAAGAGCGGGGGGGCCAAGAGACCCAGTACTTC. Translation: CASSQERGGQETQYF.

This chain links TRBV19 with TRBJ2-5, with TRBD2 identical over 8 bases. This CDR3 contains 14 residues. V shed 5 bases and J 3 bases; nucleotides not matched to a gene: 5. In germline, CDR1 is LNHDA, CDR2 SQIVND (reference sequence). The DNA for the CDR3 is TGTGCCAGTAGTGCACTAGCGGCCAAAGAGACCCAGTACTTC. It specifies CASSALAAKETQYF.

J is TRBJ2-3 and V is TRBV2, with a possible D match to TRBD2 (6 bases). The CDR3 sequence is 15 residues long. Trimming pared 5 bases from V and 2 bases from J, leaving 14 bases between. Germline V gene data show CDR1 as SNHLY and CDR2 as FYNNEI. The DNA for the CDR3 is TGTGCCAGCAGTCCCCGGGGGACCTACACAGATACGCAGTATTTT. This translates into CASSPRGTYTDTQYF.

This chain links TRBV7-9 with TRBJ1-3; D not certain. The CDR3 sequence is 16 residues long. Per the germline V gene, CDR1 is SEHNR and CDR2 is FQNEAQ (reference sequence). Trimming shortened V by 7 bases and J by 0 bases, and 16 bases separated the two germline ends. For the CDR3, the DNA is TGTGCCAGCACCCGACGGAGTCTAATCTCTGGAAACACCATATATTTT. Protein product: CASTRRSLISGNTIYF.

The CDR3 protein is CASSPPGTRGTGELFF. In nucleotides, the CDR3 is TGTGCCAGCAGCCCACCCGGGACAAGAGGGACCGGGGAGCTGTTTTTT. This chain connects TRBV7-9 to TRBJ2-2; possibly TRBD1 for D (6 bases). Germline CDR1 and CDR2: SEHNR and FQNEAQ (reference sequence). Trimming removed 5 bases from V and 5 bases from J, with 18 bases in between. CDR3 length: 16 residues.

This clone was seen only a few times. The rearrangement joins TRBV5-5 to TRBJ2-1; the match to TRBD1 covers 7 bases. The germline gives CDR1 SGHKS, CDR2 YYEKEE (reference sequence). The CDR3 runs to 17 residues. With V trimmed by 2 bases and J by 4 bases, 12 bases remained unmatched. CDR3 in DNA: TGTGCCAGCAGCTTTAGAAGTGTCGGGACAGATTACAATGAGCAGTTCTTC. Protein: CASSFRSVGTDYNEQFF.

This sequence joins TRBV19 and TRBJ1-5; D remains unclear. This CDR3 has 13 amino acids. The V gene's germline CDR1 is LNHDA and CDR2 SQIVND (reference sequence). The V and J ends lost 7 bases and 4 bases respectively, with 11 bases between them. The CDR3 protein is CASTRQVNQPQHF. As DNA, the CDR3 is TGTGCCAGTACCCGGCAGGTAAATCAGCCCCAGCATTTT.

This chain uses TRBV7-3 with TRBJ1-2; TRBD1 is a possible D gene (5 bases). In germline, CDR1 is SGHTA, CDR2 FQGTGA. There are 15 residues in the CDR3. V was pared by 2 bases and J by 4 bases, with 14 bases between. The DNA of the CDR3 is TGTGCCAGCAGCTTAGGGCAGGGCCTACTCTATGGCTACACCTTC. It yields the protein CASSLGQGLLYGYTF.

This chain uses TRBV7-8 with TRBJ2-3; 8 bases agree with TRBD2. CDR3 length: 16 residues. From germline, CDR1 is SGHVS and CDR2 FQNEAQ. With V trimmed by 4 bases and J by 3 bases, 9 bases remained unmatched. Here the CDR3 DNA reads TGTGCCAGCAGCTCTTCGCGGGGGGCTGGGACAGATACGCAGTATTTT. Its protein product is CASSSSRGAGTDTQYF.

This chain uses TRBV5-1 with TRBJ2-3; a weak D match, TRBD1 (6 bases). Trimming shortened V by 0 bases and J by 4 bases, and 21 bases separated the two germline ends. Germline V gene sequence: CDR1 SGHRS, CDR2 YFSETQ. This CDR3 is 18 amino acids long. This chain's CDR3 is CASSLDFRGPLRADTQYF. DNA of the CDR3: TGCGCCAGCAGCTTGGACTTCAGGGGACCGCTAAGGGCAGATACGCAGTATTTT.

The chain combines TRBV7-2 with TRBJ2-3; possibly TRBD2 for D (7 bases). The germline CDR1 and CDR2 sequences are SGHTA and FQGNSA. V was shortened by 4 bases and J by 0 bases, with 20 bases between the two germline ends. The CDR3 loop spans 18 amino acids. The CDR3 bases are TGTGCCAGCAGCTCTTTAGAGGGGGGGCTTAAGAGCACAGATACGCAGTATTTT. Translating it yields CASSSLEGGLKSTDTQYF.

V is TRBV27 and J is TRBJ2-2; D uncertain. V was cut by 6 bases and J by 1 base, with 3 bases left in between. Germline V gene sequence: CDR1 MNHEY, CDR2 SMNVEV (reference sequence). The CDR3 extends over 12 amino acids. CDR3 in amino acids: CASSKNTGELFF. The CDR3 coding sequence is TGTGCCAGCAGCAAGAACACCGGGGAGCTGTTTTTT.

V usage is TRBV7-2 and J usage is TRBJ1-5; D call uncertain. From germline, CDR1 is SGHTA and CDR2 FQGNSA. CDR3 size: 13 residues. Trimming left V 2 bases short and J 4 bases short, with 6 bases between. The CDR3 sequence is CASSLSGNQPQHF. The CDR3 DNA reads TGTGCCAGCAGCTTAAGCGGGAATCAGCCCCAGCATTTT.

This rearrangement joins TRBV11-3 to TRBJ2-3, with D perhaps TRBD2 (7 bases). Germline values: CDR1 SGHNT, CDR2 YENEEA. V was cut by 5 bases and J by 15 bases, with 21 bases left in between. The CDR3 spans 13 residues. The CDR3 here is CASSANPGGPAYF. The CDR3 DNA follows: TGTGCCAGCAGCGCCAACCCCGGGGGGCCGGCTTATTTT. The entire variable domain, with the rest obtained from reference TRBV11-3 and TRBJ2-3, is as follows: EAGVVQSPRYKIIEKKQPVAFWCNPISGHNTLYWYLQNLGQGPELLIRYENEEAVDDSQLPKDRFSAERLKGVDSTLKIQPAELGDSAVYLCASSANPGGPAYFGPGTRLTVL.

This clone was observed a few times. The chain employs TRBV10-3 and TRBJ1-4; 9 bases are a match to TRBD1. Germline V gives CDR1 ENHRY, CDR2 SYGVKD. CDR3 length: 16 residues. V was pared by 0 bases and J by 5 bases, with 4 bases of the junction left unmatched. This chain's CDR3 is CAISESAGTGNEKLFF. The CDR3 DNA reads as TGTGCCATCAGTGAGTCGGCCGGGACAGGGAATGAAAAACTGTTTTTT.

In nucleotides, the CDR3 is TGCAGCGTGGGGGAGGGCTCTGGGGCCAACGTCCTGACTTTC. Residues: CSVGEGSGANVLTF. This rearrangement joins TRBV29-1 to TRBJ2-6, with 7 positions matching TRBD2. Losses at the gene ends were 6 bases for V and 0 bases for J; bases not matched to a gene: 2. The CDR3 consists of 14 residues. Germline values: CDR1 SQVTM, CDR2 ANQGSEA.

The chain carries TRBV4-2 and TRBJ2-1; 7 positions match TRBD2. The CDR3 is 16 amino acids. After removal of 0 bases from V and 2 bases from J, the junction contained 4 bases not matched to a gene. Germline CDR1 reads LGHNA; CDR2 reads YNFKEQ. The DNA of the CDR3 is TGTGCCAGCAGCCAAGAACGTCTAGCGGCCTACAATGAGCAGTTCTTC. Amino acids: CASSQERLAAYNEQFF.

This chain joins TRBV5-1 and TRBJ2-3, with a weak D call TRBD2 (5 bases). The germline V gene has CDR1 SGHRS and CDR2 YFSETQ. The V end lost 2 bases, the J end lost 6 bases, and 13 bases lay between the germline ends. CDR3 length: 14 amino acids. CDR3 residues: CASSLLVVEDTQYF. The DNA for the CDR3 is TGCGCCAGCAGCTTACTAGTGGTGGAGGATACGCAGTATTTT.

The V call is TRBV9, the J call TRBJ2-5; D might be TRBD2 (7 bases). Trimming took 0 bases from V and 4 from J, leaving 13 bases between them. CDR1 is SGDLS and CDR2 is YYNGEE in the germline V gene. This CDR3 region has 15 residues. This chain's CDR3 is CASSVGGGPRETQYF. In DNA form, the CDR3 reads TGTGCCAGCAGCGTAGGGGGGGGGCCAAGAGAGACCCAGTACTTC.

This chain joins TRBV5-1 and TRBJ2-3, with TRBD1 matching over 8 bases. The CDR3 has 15 amino acids. V shed 4 bases, J shed 5 bases, and the junction held 9 bases outside the gene matches. Germline-derived CDR1 and CDR2 are SGHRS and YFSETQ. DNA for the CDR3: TGCGCCAGCAGCACGGCCCAGACAGGGGTAGATACGCAGTATTTT. Protein sequence: CASSTAQTGVDTQYF.

The chain couples TRBV4-1 to TRBJ2-7; 11 nucleotides match TRBD1. CDR1 MGHRA and CDR2 YSYEKL come from the germline V gene. J lost 6 bases, V lost 0 bases, and 4 bases had no gene match. CDR3 length: 15 amino acids. CDR3 nucleotide sequence: TGCGCCAGCAGCCAAGAAGGACAGGGGGCATTCGAGCAGTACTTC. Protein product: CASSQEGQGAFEQYF.

This chain uses TRBV7-9 with TRBJ2-5; 9 bases map to TRBD1. CDR1 is SEHNR, CDR2 FQNEAQ, per germline (reference sequence). V dropped 4 bases and J dropped 2; count of bases not matched to a gene: 5. The CDR3 spans 15 residues. CDR3 sequence: CASSYRGPGQETQYF. The CDR3 DNA follows: TGTGCCAGCAGCTACAGGGGGCCGGGGCAAGAGACCCAGTACTTC.

The J gene is TRBJ1-1, the V gene TRBV5-1; D unclear. V was pared by 0 bases and J by 3 bases, with 9 bases between. The germline CDR1 and CDR2 sequences are SGHRS and YFSETQ. The CDR3 extends over 14 amino acids. CDR3 region: CASSLARSDTEAFF. The CDR3 DNA follows: TGCGCCAGCAGCTTGGCCAGGTCAGACACTGAAGCTTTCTTT.

V is TRBV5-6 and J is TRBJ2-3; D gene uncertain. The CDR3 is made up of 11 amino acids. Germline V CDR1 and CDR2: SGHDT, YYEEEE. Trimming pared 1 base from V and 8 bases from J, leaving 5 bases between. This chain's CDR3 is CASSLRGTQYF. CDR3 coding DNA: TGTGCCAGCAGCTTGAGAGGTACGCAGTATTTT.

This clone appeared once. V gene TRBV19 combines with J gene TRBJ2-7; TRBD1 agrees at 8 bases. CDR3 length: 15 residues. CDR1 is LNHDA and CDR2 is SQIVND in the germline V gene (reference sequence). V shed 3 bases and J 2 bases; nucleotides not matched to a gene: 6. CDR3 protein: CASSMAGQGAYEQYF. The CDR3, as DNA: TGTGCCAGTAGTATGGCCGGACAGGGCGCCTACGAGCAGTACTTC. Full variable domain (missing parts from reference TRBV19 and TRBJ2-7): DGGITQSPKYLFRKEGQNVTLSCEQNLNHDAMYWYRQDPGQGLRLIYYSQIVNDFQKGDIAEGYSVSREKKESFPLTVTSAQKNPTAFYLCASSMAGQGAYEQYFGPGTRLTVT.

The sample holds a few counts of this clone. The chain employs TRBV6-5 and TRBJ2-7; D is possibly TRBD1 (6 bases). The CDR3 runs to 14 residues. The germline gives CDR1 MNHEY, CDR2 SVGAGI. V dropped 4 bases and J dropped 0 bases, with 10 bases sitting between them. Here the CDR3 reads CASSFTQGSYEQYF. CDR3 nucleotides: TGTGCCAGCAGTTTCACACAGGGCTCCTACGAGCAGTACTTC.

This chain uses TRBV20-1 with TRBJ1-2; the D is unclear. Germline loops: CDR1 DFQATT, CDR2 SNEGSKA (reference sequence). The CDR3 has 9 amino acids. The CDR3 DNA sequence: TGCAGCCCTCTCCCTGGCTACACCTTC. Its translation is CSPLPGYTF.

The rearrangement uses TRBV28 and TRBJ1-5; D not resolved. V lost 6 bases to trimming and J lost 2 bases, with 14 bases between them. The CDR3 loop spans 15 amino acids. Germline values: CDR1 MDHEN, CDR2 SYDVKM. The chain's CDR3 is CASSPRVLGNQPQHF. CDR3 DNA: TGTGCCAGCAGCCCGAGGGTTCTCGGCAATCAGCCCCAGCATTTT.